This note documents a single TCR beta chain sequence. The CDR3 totals 14 residues. V was pared by 4 bases and J by 1 base, with 12 bases between. CDR1 and CDR2 (germline): SGHNT, YYREEE (reference sequence). The data were taken from a study of blood T cell repertoires in COVID-19. Study-wide background: Sources were T cells, B-cell-depleted T cells, or PBMCs; the material itself was cDNA or gDNA.

In the original analysis: Reference gene primers were amplified, and this amplification served to estimate nucleated cell counts. Sequencing was performed with immunoSEQ multiplex PCR; in TCRdb, only in-frame clones are kept and a portion is missing. The V and J calls and the clone size are those of that table, but D and trimming were determined from the DNA. This sample has roughly 260,000 clones, with around 86% found just once. This receptor was taken from a man in his forties or fifties who had recovered from COVID-19. Sequencing used peripheral blood. V usage is TRBV5-4 and J usage is TRBJ2-7, with a possible D match to TRBD1 (6 bases). The CDR3 is CASSDTQGSYEQYF. Written as DNA, the CDR3 is TGTGCCAGCAGCGACACACAGGGTTCCTACGAGCAGTACTTC.